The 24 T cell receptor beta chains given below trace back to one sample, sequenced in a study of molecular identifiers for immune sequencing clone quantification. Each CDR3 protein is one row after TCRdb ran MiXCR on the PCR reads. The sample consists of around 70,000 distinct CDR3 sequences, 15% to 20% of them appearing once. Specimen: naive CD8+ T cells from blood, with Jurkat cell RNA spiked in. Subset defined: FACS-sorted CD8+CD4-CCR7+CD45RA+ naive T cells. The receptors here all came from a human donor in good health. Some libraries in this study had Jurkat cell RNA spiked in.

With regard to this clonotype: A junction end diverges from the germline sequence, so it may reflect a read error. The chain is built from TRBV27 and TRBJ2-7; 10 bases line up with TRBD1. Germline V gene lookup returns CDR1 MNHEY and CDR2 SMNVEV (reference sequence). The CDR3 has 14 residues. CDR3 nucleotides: TGTGCCAGCAGTTACGGGACAGGGGTTTCCGAGCAGTGCTTC. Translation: CASSYGTGVSEQCF.

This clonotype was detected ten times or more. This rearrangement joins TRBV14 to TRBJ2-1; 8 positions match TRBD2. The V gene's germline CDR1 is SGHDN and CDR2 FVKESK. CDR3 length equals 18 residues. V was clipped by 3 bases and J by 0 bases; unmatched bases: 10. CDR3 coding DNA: TGTGCCAGCAGCCATGGGGTAGCGGGGATAAGCTCCTACAATGAGCAGTTCTTC. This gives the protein CASSHGVAGISSYNEQFF.

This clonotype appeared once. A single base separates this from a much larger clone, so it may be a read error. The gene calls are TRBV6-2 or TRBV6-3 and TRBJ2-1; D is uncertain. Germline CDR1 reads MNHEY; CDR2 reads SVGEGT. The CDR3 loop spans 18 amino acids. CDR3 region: CASSYPADKGLIYNGQFF. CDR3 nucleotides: TGTGCCAGCAGTTACCCCGCTGACAAAGGTTTGATCTACAATGGGCAGTTCTTC.

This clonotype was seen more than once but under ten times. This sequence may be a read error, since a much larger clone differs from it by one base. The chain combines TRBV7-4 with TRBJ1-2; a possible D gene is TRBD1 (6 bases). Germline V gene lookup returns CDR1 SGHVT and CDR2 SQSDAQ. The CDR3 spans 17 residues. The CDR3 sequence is CASRDPGTTTLNYGCTF. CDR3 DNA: TGTGCCAGCAGAGATCCCGGGACAACCACGCTAAACTATGGCTGCACCTTC. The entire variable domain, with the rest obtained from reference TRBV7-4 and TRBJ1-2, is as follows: GAGVSQSPRYKVAKRGRDVALRCDSISGHVTLYWYRQTLGQGSEVLTYSQSDAQRDKSGRPSGRFSAERPERSVSTLKIQRTEQGDSAVYLCASRDPGTTTLNYGCTFGSGTRLTVV.

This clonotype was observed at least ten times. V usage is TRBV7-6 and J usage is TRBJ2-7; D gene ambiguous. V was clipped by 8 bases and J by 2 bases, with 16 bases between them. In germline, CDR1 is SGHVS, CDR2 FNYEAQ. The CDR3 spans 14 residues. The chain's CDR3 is CASCASDTTYEQYF. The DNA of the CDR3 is TGTGCCAGCTGCGCAAGCGACACCACCTACGAGCAGTACTTC.

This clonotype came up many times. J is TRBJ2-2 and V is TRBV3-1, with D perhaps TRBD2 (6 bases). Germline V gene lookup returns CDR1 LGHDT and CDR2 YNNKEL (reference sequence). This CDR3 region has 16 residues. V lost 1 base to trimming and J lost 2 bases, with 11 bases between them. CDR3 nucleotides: TGTGCCAGCAGCCAAGCCCCGGGACTCAACACCGGGGAGCTGTTTTTT. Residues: CASSQAPGLNTGELFF.

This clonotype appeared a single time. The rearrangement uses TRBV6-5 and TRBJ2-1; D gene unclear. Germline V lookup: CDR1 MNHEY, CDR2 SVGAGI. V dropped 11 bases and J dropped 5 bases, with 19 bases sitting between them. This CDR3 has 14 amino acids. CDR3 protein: CAPLDATPNNEQFF. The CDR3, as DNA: TGTGCCCCCCTGGACGCGACCCCTAACAATGAGCAGTTCTTC.

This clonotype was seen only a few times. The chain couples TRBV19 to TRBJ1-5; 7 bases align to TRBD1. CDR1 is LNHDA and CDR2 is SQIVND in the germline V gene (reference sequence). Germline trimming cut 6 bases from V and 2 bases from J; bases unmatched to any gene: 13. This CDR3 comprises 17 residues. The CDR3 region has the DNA TGTGCCAGTAGAATCGACAGGGAGGGCGTTGGCAATCAGCCCCAGCATTTT. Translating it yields CASRIDREGVGNQPQHF.

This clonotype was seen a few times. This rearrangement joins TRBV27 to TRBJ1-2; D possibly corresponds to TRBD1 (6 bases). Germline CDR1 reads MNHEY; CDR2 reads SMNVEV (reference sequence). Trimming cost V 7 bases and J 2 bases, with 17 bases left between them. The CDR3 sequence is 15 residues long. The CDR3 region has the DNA TGTGCCAGCACCTTATCTGGGGGCCTAAACTATGGCTACACCTTC. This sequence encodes CASTLSGGLNYGYTF.

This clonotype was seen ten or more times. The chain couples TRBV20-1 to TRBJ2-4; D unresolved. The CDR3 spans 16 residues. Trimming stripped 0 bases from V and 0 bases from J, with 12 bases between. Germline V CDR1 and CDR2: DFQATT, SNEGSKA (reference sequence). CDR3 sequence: CSARDLDPIAKNIQYF. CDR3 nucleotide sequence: TGCAGTGCTAGAGATCTCGACCCGATAGCCAAAAACATTCAGTACTTC.

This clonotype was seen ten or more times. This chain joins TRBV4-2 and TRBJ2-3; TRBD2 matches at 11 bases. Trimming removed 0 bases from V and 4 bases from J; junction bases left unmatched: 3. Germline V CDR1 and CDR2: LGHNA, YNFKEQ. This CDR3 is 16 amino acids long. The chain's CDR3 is CASSQETSGNPDTQYF. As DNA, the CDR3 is TGTGCCAGCAGCCAAGAGACTAGCGGGAACCCAGATACGCAGTATTTT.

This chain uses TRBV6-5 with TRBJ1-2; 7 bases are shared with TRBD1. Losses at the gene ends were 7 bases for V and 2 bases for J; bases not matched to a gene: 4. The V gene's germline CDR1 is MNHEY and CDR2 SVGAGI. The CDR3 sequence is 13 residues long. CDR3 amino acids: CASTETGNYGYTF. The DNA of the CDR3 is TGTGCCAGCACTGAGACAGGGAACTATGGCTACACCTTC.

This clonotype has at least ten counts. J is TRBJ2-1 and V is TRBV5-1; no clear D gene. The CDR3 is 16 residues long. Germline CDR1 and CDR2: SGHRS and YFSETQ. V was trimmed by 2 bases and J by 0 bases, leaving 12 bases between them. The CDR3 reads CASSFSGSSSYNEQFF. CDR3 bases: TGCGCCAGCAGCTTTAGTGGCTCCAGCTCCTACAATGAGCAGTTCTTC. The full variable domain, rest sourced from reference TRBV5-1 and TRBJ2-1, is KAGVTQTPRYLIKTRGQQVTLSCSPISGHRSVSWYQQTPGQGLQFLFEYFSETQRNKGNFPGRFSGRQFSNSRSEMNVSTLELGDSALYLCASSFSGSSSYNEQFFGPGTRLTVL.

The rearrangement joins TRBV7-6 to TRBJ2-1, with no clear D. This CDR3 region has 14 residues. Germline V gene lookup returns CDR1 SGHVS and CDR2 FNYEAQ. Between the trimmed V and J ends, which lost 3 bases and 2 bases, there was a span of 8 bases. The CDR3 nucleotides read TGTGCCAGCAGCTTCCGGGCAACCTACAATGAGCAGTTCTTC. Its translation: CASSFRATYNEQFF.

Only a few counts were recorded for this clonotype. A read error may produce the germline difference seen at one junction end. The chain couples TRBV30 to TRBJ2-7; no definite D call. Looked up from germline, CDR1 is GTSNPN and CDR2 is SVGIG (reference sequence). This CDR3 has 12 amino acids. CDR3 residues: CARSDQHNEQYF. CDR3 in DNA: TGTGCCCGGAGTGACCAGCATAACGAGCAGTACTTC. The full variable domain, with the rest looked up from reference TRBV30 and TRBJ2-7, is SQTIHQWPATLVQPVGSPLSLECTVEGTSNPNLYWYRQAAGRGLQLLFYSVGIGQISSEVPQNLSASRPQDRQFILSSKKLLLSDSGFYLCARSDQHNEQYFGPGTRLTVT.

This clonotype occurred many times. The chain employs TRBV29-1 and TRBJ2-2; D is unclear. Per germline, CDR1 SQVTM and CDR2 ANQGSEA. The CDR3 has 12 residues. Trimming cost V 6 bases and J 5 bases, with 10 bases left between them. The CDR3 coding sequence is TGCAGCGTGTTGGGCGGTACCGGGGAGCTGTTTTTT. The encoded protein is CSVLGGTGELFF.

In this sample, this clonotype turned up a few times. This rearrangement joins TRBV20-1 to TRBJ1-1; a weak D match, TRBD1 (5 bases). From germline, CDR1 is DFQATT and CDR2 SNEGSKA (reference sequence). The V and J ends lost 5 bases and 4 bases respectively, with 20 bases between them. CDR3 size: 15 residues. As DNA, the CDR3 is TGCAGTGCTCCGCTAACTGGGGGGTTGAGCACTGAAGCTTTCTTT. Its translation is CSAPLTGGLSTEAFF.

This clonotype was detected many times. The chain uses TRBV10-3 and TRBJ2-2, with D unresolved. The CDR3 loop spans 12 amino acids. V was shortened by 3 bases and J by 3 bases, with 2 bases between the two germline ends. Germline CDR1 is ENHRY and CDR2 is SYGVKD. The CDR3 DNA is TGTGCCATCAGTGATCACACCGGGGAGCTGTTTTTT. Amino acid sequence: CAISDHTGELFF.

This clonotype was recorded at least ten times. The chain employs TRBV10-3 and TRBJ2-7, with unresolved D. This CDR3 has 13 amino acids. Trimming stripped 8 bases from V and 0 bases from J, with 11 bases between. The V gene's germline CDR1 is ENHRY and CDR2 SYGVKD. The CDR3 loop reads CAIGEASSYEQYF. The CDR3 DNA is TGTGCCATCGGAGAGGCTAGCTCCTACGAGCAGTACTTC.

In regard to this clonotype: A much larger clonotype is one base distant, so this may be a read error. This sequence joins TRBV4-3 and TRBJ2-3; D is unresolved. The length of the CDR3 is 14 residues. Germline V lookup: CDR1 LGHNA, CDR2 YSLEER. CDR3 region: CASSQEYVSDMQYF. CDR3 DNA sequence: TGCGCCAGCAGCCAAGAATATGTATCAGATATGCAGTATTTT.

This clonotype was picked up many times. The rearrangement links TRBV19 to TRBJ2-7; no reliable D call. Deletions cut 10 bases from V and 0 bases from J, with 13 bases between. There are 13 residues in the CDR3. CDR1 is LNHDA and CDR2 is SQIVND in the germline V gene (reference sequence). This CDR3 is CATMGYSSYEQYF. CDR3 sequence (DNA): TGTGCCACCATGGGGTACAGCTCCTACGAGCAGTACTTC. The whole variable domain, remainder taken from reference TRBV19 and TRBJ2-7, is DGGITQSPKYLFRKEGQNVTLSCEQNLNHDAMYWYRQDPGQGLRLIYYSQIVNDFQKGDIAEGYSVSREKKESFPLTVTSAQKNPTAFYLCATMGYSSYEQYFGPGTRLTVT.

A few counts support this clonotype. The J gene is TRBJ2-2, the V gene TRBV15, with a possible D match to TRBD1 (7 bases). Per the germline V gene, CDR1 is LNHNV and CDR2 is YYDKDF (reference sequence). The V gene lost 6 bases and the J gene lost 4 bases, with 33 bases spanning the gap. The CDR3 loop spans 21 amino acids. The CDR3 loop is CATRKTGLMGGLASGTGELFF. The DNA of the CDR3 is TGTGCCACCAGGAAGACAGGGCTAATGGGGGGACTCGCCTCGGGCACCGGGGAGCTGTTTTTT. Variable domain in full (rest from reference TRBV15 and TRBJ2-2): DAMVIQNPRYQVTQFGKPVTLSCSQTLNHNVMYWYQQKSSQAPKLLFHYYDKDFNNEADTPDNFQSRRPNTSFCFLDIRSPGLGDTAMYLCATRKTGLMGGLASGTGELFFGEGSRLTVL.

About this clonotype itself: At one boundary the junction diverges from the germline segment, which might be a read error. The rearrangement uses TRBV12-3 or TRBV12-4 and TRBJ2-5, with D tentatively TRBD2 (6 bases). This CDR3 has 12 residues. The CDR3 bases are TGTGCCTTCTCACTGGGGGGAGAGGCCCAGTACTTC. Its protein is CAFSLGGEAQYF.

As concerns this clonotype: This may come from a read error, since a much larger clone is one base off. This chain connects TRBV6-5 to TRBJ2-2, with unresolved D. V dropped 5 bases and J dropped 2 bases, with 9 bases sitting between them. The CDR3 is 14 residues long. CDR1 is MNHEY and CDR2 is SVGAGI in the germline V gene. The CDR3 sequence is CASSHGLNTGELFF. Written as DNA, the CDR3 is TGTGCCAGCAGTCACGGGCTTAACACCGGGGAGCTGTTTTTT.